This T cell receptor beta chain was found in a study of beta chain features in type 1 diabetes. V dropped 3 bases and J dropped 2 bases, with 11 bases sitting between them. CDR3 length equals 14 residues. Germline loops: CDR1 MGHDK, CDR2 SYGVNS. The isolated RNA, all of it, was reverse transcribed, so expressed TCRB transcripts were what got sequenced. Libraries were prepared by immunoSEQ multiplex PCR; TCRdb keeps only in-frame clonotypes and omits some of them. The repertoire holds around 450,000 clones, with about an eighth as singletons. The sequenced sample consisted of naive CD4+ T cells from blood. The rearrangement uses TRBV25-1 and TRBJ2-7, with D perhaps TRBD1 (5 bases). The receptor was isolated from a woman aged 18-29 years in good health. In DNA, the CDR3 is TGTGCCAGCAGTGAGGACGACAGTCCCTACGAGCAGTACTTC. Residues: CASSEDDSPYEQYF.